This T cell receptor beta chain was captured in a study of blood T cell repertoires in COVID-19. Looking at the study overall: Samples came from the United States, Italy and Spain, spanning acute and convalescent COVID-19. The cDNA or gDNA used as material had been derived from T cells, B-cell-depleted T cells, or PBMCs.

Methods used by the authors: The authors estimated nucleated cell counts from reference gene primer amplification. Sequencing used immunoSEQ multiplex PCR; TCRdb keeps in-frame clones, though not all of them. V and J calls and clone size follow that table, whereas D and trimming were derived from the DNA. The data show about 200,000 clones, approximately 84% seen once. This TCR was recovered from a human donor with acute or convalescent COVID-19. The donor label of this sample is uncertain. The sequencing input was peripheral blood.

CDR3 protein: CASSGGRGRGTEAFF. The CDR3 DNA reads as TGTGCCAGTAGTGGTGGCAGGGGGCGAGGCACTGAAGCTTTCTTT. The rearrangement links TRBV19 to TRBJ1-1; TRBD1 aligns across 8 bases. Trimming took 5 bases from V and 4 from J; bases not matched to a gene: 9. Germline V gene sequence: CDR1 LNHDA, CDR2 SQIVND (reference sequence). The CDR3 is 15 residues long.